Listed below are T cell receptor beta chains from one sample, sequenced in a study of control samples from healthy donors and cancer patients. Measured with immunoSEQ multiplex PCR; TCRdb has only the in-frame clones, and not every one. Counted here are some 150,000 clones, 85% to 95% occurring once; the ten biggest clones make up approximately 2.5%. The sample comprised blood. The receptors stem from a man in his fifties in good health. Both conserved end residues are part of each CDR3. Each record gives: J gene, clone size, V gene, D gene, CDR3 protein, CDR3 DNA. The D gene is left open where the match is weak. Part of the rows lack a size; the others show once, few, many or a class for expanded clones.

j_call: TRBJ1-6
clone_size: .
v_call: TRBV6-5
d_call: TRBD1
cdr3_aa: CASSNSGQNNSPLHF
cdr3_nt: TGTGCCAGCAGTAATTCGGGACAGAATAATTCACCCCTCCACTTT

j_call: TRBJ2-5
clone_size: once
v_call: TRBV5-4
d_call: .
cdr3_aa: CASSHPYLGTETQYF
cdr3_nt: TGTGCCAGCAGCCACCCCTACTTAGGTACAGAGACCCAGTACTTC

j_call: TRBJ2-1
clone_size: .
v_call: TRBV4-1
d_call: .
cdr3_aa: CASSQGSYNEQFF
cdr3_nt: TGCGCCAGCAGCCAAGGATCCTACAATGAGCAGTTCTTC

j_call: TRBJ2-1
clone_size: .
v_call: TRBV6-6
d_call: TRBD1
cdr3_aa: CASRPGTDYNEQFF
cdr3_nt: TGTGCCAGCAGACCCGGGACAGACTACAATGAGCAGTTCTTC

j_call: TRBJ1-5
clone_size: few
v_call: TRBV27
d_call: .
cdr3_aa: CASRPGGMGNQPQHF
cdr3_nt: TGTGCCAGCAGACCCGGGGGTATGGGCAATCAGCCCCAGCATTTT

j_call: TRBJ1-1
clone_size: .
v_call: TRBV3-1/TRBV3-2
d_call: TRBD1
cdr3_aa: CASTPGRTGLEAFF
cdr3_nt: TGTGCCAGCACTCCAGGTCGGACAGGGCTTGAAGCTTTCTTT

j_call: TRBJ2-3
clone_size: .
v_call: TRBV27
d_call: .
cdr3_aa: CASSVVTPTDTQYF
cdr3_nt: TGTGCCAGCAGCGTCGTAACCCCTACAGATACGCAGTATTTT

j_call: TRBJ2-7
clone_size: .
v_call: TRBV28
d_call: TRBD1
cdr3_aa: CAITGQGFTEQYF
cdr3_nt: TGTGCCATCACGGGACAGGGATTTACCGAGCAGTACTTC

j_call: TRBJ2-7
clone_size: .
v_call: TRBV5-4
d_call: .
cdr3_aa: CASSYSAYEQYF
cdr3_nt: TGTGCCAGCAGCTATTCAGCGTACGAGCAGTACTTC

j_call: TRBJ1-3
clone_size: .
v_call: TRBV5-1
d_call: .
cdr3_aa: CASSLEGSSGNTIYF
cdr3_nt: TGCGCCAGCAGCTTGGAGGGGAGCTCTGGAAACACCATATATTTT

j_call: TRBJ2-1
clone_size: .
v_call: TRBV5-1
d_call: TRBD2
cdr3_aa: CASSFDGRILSYNEQFF
cdr3_nt: TGCGCCAGCAGCTTTGACGGGAGGATCCTCTCCTACAATGAGCAGTTCTTC

j_call: TRBJ2-5
clone_size: .
v_call: TRBV6-1
d_call: .
cdr3_aa: CASREGGKTQYF
cdr3_nt: TGTGCCAGCAGGGAAGGGGGGAAGACCCAGTACTTC

j_call: TRBJ2-1
clone_size: .
v_call: TRBV11-2
d_call: .
cdr3_aa: CASSHDRNEQFF
cdr3_nt: TGTGCCAGCAGCCACGACCGGAATGAGCAGTTCTTC

j_call: TRBJ2-2
clone_size: .
v_call: TRBV18
d_call: .
cdr3_aa: CASSPDLNTGELFF
cdr3_nt: TGTGCCAGCTCACCGGATTTAAACACCGGGGAGCTGTTTTTT

j_call: TRBJ1-2
clone_size: .
v_call: TRBV2
d_call: TRBD1
cdr3_aa: CASSAPGGGYTF
cdr3_nt: TGTGCCAGCAGTGCTCCAGGGGGCGGCTACACCTTC

j_call: TRBJ1-1
clone_size: .
v_call: TRBV15
d_call: TRBD1
cdr3_aa: CATSRGLGGQGAYEAFF
cdr3_nt: TGTGCCACCAGCAGAGGCCTAGGAGGACAGGGGGCTTATGAAGCTTTCTTT

j_call: TRBJ2-6
clone_size: .
v_call: TRBV28
d_call: TRBD1
cdr3_aa: CASSLYGTGGSGANVLTF
cdr3_nt: TGTGCCAGCAGTTTATATGGGACAGGGGGCTCTGGGGCCAACGTCCTGACTTTC

j_call: TRBJ1-1
clone_size: .
v_call: TRBV6-2/TRBV6-3
d_call: .
cdr3_aa: CASSSRGANTEAFF
cdr3_nt: TGTGCCAGCAGCTCCCGTGGGGCGAACACTGAAGCTTTCTTT

j_call: TRBJ2-1
clone_size: .
v_call: TRBV3-1/TRBV3-2
d_call: .
cdr3_aa: CASSQDPSVDEQFF
cdr3_nt: TGTGCCAGCAGCCAAGATCCCAGCGTAGATGAGCAGTTCTTC

j_call: TRBJ2-7
clone_size: .
v_call: TRBV29-1
d_call: TRBD1
cdr3_aa: CSDQGAGSYEQYF
cdr3_nt: TGCAGCGACCAGGGGGCAGGTTCCTACGAGCAGTACTTC

j_call: TRBJ1-5
clone_size: .
v_call: TRBV9
d_call: .
cdr3_aa: CASSASGGIGNQPQHF
cdr3_nt: TGTGCCAGCAGCGCAAGCGGGGGGATAGGCAATCAGCCCCAGCATTTT

j_call: TRBJ2-3
clone_size: .
v_call: TRBV5-5
d_call: TRBD2
cdr3_aa: CASSLGLAGADTQYF
cdr3_nt: TGTGCCAGCAGCTTGGGTCTAGCGGGAGCAGATACGCAGTATTTT

j_call: TRBJ2-1
clone_size: .
v_call: TRBV5-1
d_call: TRBD1
cdr3_aa: CASSSGQLYNEQFF
cdr3_nt: TGCGCCAGCAGCTCGGGACAGCTTTACAATGAGCAGTTCTTC